Below, 8 T cell receptor beta chains from the same sample are listed, as sequenced in a study of blood T cell repertoires in COVID-19. Only in-frame clones appear in the TCRdb table, and some are missing; sequencing was by immunoSEQ multiplex PCR. The repertoire consists of more than 110,000 clones, with 85% to 90% occurring once and the leading ten covering about 10%. Source material: peripheral blood. All receptors derive from a woman older than 75 with acute or convalescent COVID-19.

V is TRBV5-5 and J is TRBJ2-2; tentative D call: TRBD1 (6 bases). The V and J ends lost 1 base and 1 base respectively, with 8 bases between them. The CDR3 runs 15 residues. The V gene's germline CDR1 is SGHKS and CDR2 YYEKEE (reference sequence). CDR3 sequence reads: CASSLLGQNTGELFF. The DNA for the CDR3 is TGTGCCAGCAGCTTGCTGGGACAGAACACCGGGGAGCTGTTTTTT.

CDR3 DNA: TGTGCCAGCAGCCTCCGGCTAGCGGGGCCTAGCACAGATACGCAGTATTTT. Protein: CASSLRLAGPSTDTQYF. The chain recombines TRBV7-2 with TRBJ2-3; 9 nucleotides line up with TRBD2. Germline-derived CDR1 and CDR2 are SGHTA and FQGNSA. This CDR3 has 17 amino acids. V was clipped by 5 bases and J by 0 bases; unmatched bases: 9.

This clone has just one count. The V gene is TRBV10-3, the J gene TRBJ2-1; 7 bases fit TRBD2. Germline V CDR1 and CDR2: ENHRY, SYGVKD. This CDR3 comprises 17 residues. Trimming removed 0 bases from V and 5 bases from J; junction bases left unmatched: 10. CDR3 in DNA: TGTGCCATCAGTGAGTCGATGTTACTAGCGAGAAACAATGAGCAGTTCTTC. Translation: CAISESMLLARNNEQFF.

This clone was detected a few times. This rearrangement joins TRBV2 to TRBJ2-1, with TRBD1 matching 11 bases. Germline values: CDR1 SNHLY, CDR2 FYNNEI. Trimming took 5 bases from V and 7 from J; bases not matched to a gene: 7. The length of the CDR3 is 15 residues. Written as DNA, the CDR3 is TGTGCCAGCAGTAGCCCGGGACAGGGGGTAAATGAGCAGTTCTTC. Its protein product is CASSSPGQGVNEQFF.

The chain uses TRBV6-6 and TRBJ1-1; D gene uncertain. CDR1 is MNHNY, CDR2 SVGAGI, per germline (reference sequence). CDR3 length: 12 amino acids. V lost 10 bases and J lost 1, with 10 bases in between. The CDR3 bases are TGTGCCATCCAGAGCGAGAACACTGAAGCTTTCTTT. Translation gives CAIQSENTEAFF.

The chain carries TRBV4-2 and TRBJ2-6; the match to TRBD2 covers 8 bases. The CDR3 is made up of 18 amino acids. V gave up 1 base and J gave up 2 bases; unmatched junction bases: 7. Germline CDR1 is LGHNA and CDR2 is YNFKEQ. The DNA for the CDR3 is TGTGCCAGCAGCCAAGGCGGTAGCGGGGAGCCTGGGGCCAACGTCCTGACTTTC. Residues: CASSQGGSGEPGANVLTF.

The rearrangement links TRBV5-1 to TRBJ1-2; TRBD1 might be the D (6 bases). This CDR3 contains 13 residues. Trimming pared 5 bases from V and 4 bases from J, leaving 12 bases between. Germline CDR1 and CDR2: SGHRS and YFSETQ. The CDR3 loop reads CASSTGRSYGYTF. The CDR3 region has the DNA TGCGCCAGCAGTACAGGGAGAAGCTATGGCTACACCTTC.

This clone was found once. This chain uses TRBV30 with TRBJ1-4; D is perhaps TRBD1 (6 bases). CDR3 length: 17 amino acids. V was clipped by 1 base and J by 8 bases, with 23 bases between them. The germline V gene encodes CDR1 GTSNPN and CDR2 SVGIG (reference sequence). CDR3 protein: CAWSDLGQLRDGEKLFF. Here the CDR3 DNA reads TGTGCCTGGAGTGACTTAGGACAGCTAAGGGATGGCGAAAAACTGTTTTTT.